The source of this T cell receptor (beta chain) is a study of early T cells in non-severe SARS-CoV-2 infection (dated by TCRdb to about 2021). A note on the overall study: TCR sequencing used bulk RNA from unsorted whole blood, so alpha and beta chains could not be paired. The paper's findings and limits, for the study overall: VDJdb matching was skewed toward anti-spike CD8 responses and likely underestimated virus-specific expansions, missing private and CD4 specificities.

From cysteine to phenylalanine, the CDR3 is 15 amino acids long. Kept here is only the CDR3 DNA, which spans 45 bases and is read in frame from base 1. Germline trimming: 5 bases from V, 5 bases from J; junction bases outside gene matches: 9. As encoded in the germline V gene, CDR1 is SGHTA while CDR2 is FQGNSA. The study was a case-control design nested within a healthcare worker cohort in London, UK, with weekly nasopharyngeal swab PCR tests and blood sampling. Healthcare workers were recruited during the week of the UK lockdown, between 23 and 31 March 2020, and followed weekly for up to roughly 16 weeks. This clonotype occurred many times. Its antigen has not been determined. No much larger clone is present one base from it, and per-base qualities are unavailable. Library creation used 5' RACE. Sequencer: NextSeq 500. The TCR library protocol attached unique molecular identifiers to individual cDNA molecules to correct for sequencing error and PCR bias. Both TCR alpha and beta chains were sequenced, and tight co-correlation was observed between alpha and beta sequence abundances in each sample. Processing in the source paper ran as follows. Decombinator V4 was used to annotate the V gene, J gene and CDR3 of the TCR sequences. TCRs were defined as expanded if a significant change between any two time points was detected under a Poisson model with p below 0.0001. TCR abundances were normalised to the total number of TCRs sequenced per sample and expressed as counts per million. TRAV1-2 paired with TRAJ12, TRAJ20 or TRAJ33 defined MAIT TCRs, while TRAV10 paired with TRAJ18 defined iNKT TCRs. VDJdb, accessed on 1 November 2021, was searched for TCRs annotated for CMV, EBV and SARS-CoV-2, and TCRs annotated for more than one antigen were excluded. TCRdb redid the processing of the public reads, applying fastp at Q25 and MiXCR, and retained in-frame beta chains. Identical CDR3 protein sequences are pooled into one entry, listed with their most common genes and DNA. The V and J calls, along with clone size, are taken from TCRdb and not from the paper's own processing. The sample table lists some 32,000 distinct CDR3 sequences, roughly 7% of them with a count of one. The top ten clones comprise about 36% of the sample.

Recombination connected TRBV7-2 to TRBJ2-1; 7 bases in between match TRBD2. The TCR originated in an adult who was a healthcare worker with PCR-confirmed SARS-CoV-2 infection or an uninfected control (not recorded which). The source material was whole blood. The CDR3 here reads CASSPPGLPNNEQFF. The base sequence is TGTGCCAGCAGCCCCCCGGGACTACCCAACAATGAGCAGTTCTTC.